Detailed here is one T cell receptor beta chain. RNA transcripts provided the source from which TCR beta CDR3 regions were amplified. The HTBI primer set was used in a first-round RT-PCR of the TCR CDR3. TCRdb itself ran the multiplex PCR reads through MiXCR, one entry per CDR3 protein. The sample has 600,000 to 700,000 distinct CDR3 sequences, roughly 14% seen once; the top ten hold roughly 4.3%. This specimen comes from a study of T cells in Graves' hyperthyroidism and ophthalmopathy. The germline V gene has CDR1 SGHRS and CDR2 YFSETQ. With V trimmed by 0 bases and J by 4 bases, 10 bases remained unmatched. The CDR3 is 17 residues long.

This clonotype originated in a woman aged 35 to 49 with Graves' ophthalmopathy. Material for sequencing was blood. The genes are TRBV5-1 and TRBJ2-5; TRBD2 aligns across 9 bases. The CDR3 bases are TGCGCCAGCAGCTTGGGCCATATAGCGGGAGCGGGAGAGACCCAGTACTTC. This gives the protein CASSLGHIAGAGETQYF.